The 19 T cell receptor beta chains reported below all come from one sample, sequenced in a study of blood T cells in healthy people across ages. The authors ran a second PCR of 7 to 11 cycles using a sample-barcoded 5' primer and a J-beta primer mix. MiXCR, run by TCRdb on the 5' RACE reads, gives a single entry per CDR3 protein. Of 700,000 or so distinct CDR3 sequences in the sample, around two fifths are singletons; the top ten hold about 32%. The sequenced sample was blood. The receptors were sampled from a man at least 80 years old in good health.

This clonotype has just one count. The J gene is TRBJ1-5, the V gene TRBV7-3; D is perhaps TRBD1 (6 bases). This CDR3 is 13 amino acids long. The V gene lost 5 bases and the J gene lost 8 bases, with 13 bases spanning the gap. Germline V gene lookup returns CDR1 SGHTA and CDR2 FQGTGA. This CDR3 reads CASSVGGSEPQHF. In DNA form, the CDR3 reads TGTGCCAGCAGCGTAGGGGGTTCCGAGCCCCAGCATTTT.

V is TRBV29-1 and J is TRBJ2-6, with unresolved D. Between the trimmed V and J ends, which lost 5 bases and 5 bases, there was a span of 4 bases. CDR3 length: 11 amino acids. The V gene's germline CDR1 is SQVTM and CDR2 ANQGSEA. CDR3 nucleotides: TGCAGCGTTTACAGGGCCAACGTCCTGACTTTC. As protein: CSVYRANVLTF.

The chain combines TRBV7-9 with TRBJ2-3, with D uncertain. CDR3 size: 15 residues. Trimming left V 3 bases short and J 3 bases short, with 13 bases between. CDR1 SEHNR and CDR2 FQNEAQ come from the germline V gene (reference sequence). The CDR3 region is CASSFKGPKTDTQYF. CDR3 sequence (DNA): TGTGCCAGCAGCTTTAAGGGCCCGAAGACAGATACGCAGTATTTT.

This clonotype has just a few counts. The chain links TRBV12-3 or TRBV12-4 to TRBJ1-6, with D possibly matching TRBD1 (5 bases). The CDR3 loop spans 16 amino acids. Trimming pared 5 bases from V and 8 bases from J, leaving 19 bases between. DNA for the CDR3: TGTGCCAGCAGTCCCCCCGGGCAGTTGGGGGATTCACCCCTCCACTTT. It yields the protein CASSPPGQLGDSPLHF.

This clonotype was detected only a few times. This chain links TRBV5-1 with TRBJ1-1; D gene uncertain. Germline CDR1 and CDR2: SGHRS and YFSETQ. V lost 2 bases and J lost 5, with 13 bases in between. This CDR3 region has 14 residues. The CDR3, as DNA: TGCGCCAGCAGCTTCCGGGGAGGTGAGACTGAAGCTTTCTTT. Translated, it gives CASSFRGGETEAFF. The variable domain in full, completed from reference TRBV5-1 and TRBJ1-1, reads KAGVTQTPRYLIKTRGQQVTLSCSPISGHRSVSWYQQTPGQGLQFLFEYFSETQRNKGNFPGRFSGRQFSNSRSEMNVSTLELGDSALYLCASSFRGGETEAFFGQGTRLTVV.

This clonotype was seen ten or more times. The chain uses TRBV15 and TRBJ1-2; 8 nucleotides align to TRBD1. Trimming cost V 3 bases and J 8 bases; bases outside gene matches: 5. CDR3 length equals 13 residues. CDR1 is LNHNV, CDR2 YYDKDF, per germline (reference sequence). The CDR3 bases are TGTGCCACCAGCAGGGACAGGGAGGAGGGCTACACCTTC. This gives the protein CATSRDREEGYTF. The full variable domain, its missing parts supplied by reference TRBV15 and TRBJ1-2, is DAMVIQNPRYQVTQFGKPVTLSCSQTLNHNVMYWYQQKSSQAPKLLFHYYDKDFNNEADTPDNFQSRRPNTSFCFLDIRSPGLGDTAMYLCATSRDREEGYTFGSGTRLTVV.

CDR3 coding DNA: TGTGCCAGCAGCTTAAAGAAGGCGGGGGGGATCTCTGGGGCCAACGTCCTGACTTTC. Protein sequence: CASSLKKAGGISGANVLTF. This chain uses TRBV7-2 with TRBJ2-6; 9 positions match TRBD2. Germline CDR1 and CDR2: SGHTA and FQGNSA. Trimming took 2 bases from V and 0 from J; bases not matched to a gene: 8. This CDR3 region has 19 residues.

The genes are TRBV5-1 and TRBJ1-4; D not resolved. The CDR3 is 14 residues long. V lost 4 bases to trimming and J lost 6 bases, with 13 bases between them. The V gene's germline CDR1 is SGHRS and CDR2 YFSETQ. The CDR3 here is CASSQETADEKLFF. The CDR3 nucleotides read TGCGCCAGCAGCCAGGAGACGGCGGATGAAAAACTGTTTTTT. Filled out from reference TRBV5-1 and TRBJ1-4, the complete variable domain reads KAGVTQTPRYLIKTRGQQVTLSCSPISGHRSVSWYQQTPGQGLQFLFEYFSETQRNKGNFPGRFSGRQFSNSRSEMNVSTLELGDSALYLCASSQETADEKLFFGSGTQLSVL.

The V and J genes are TRBV29-1 and TRBJ2-1; 14 bases are shared with TRBD2. Germline CDR1 reads SQVTM; CDR2 reads ANQGSEA. The CDR3 sequence is 13 residues long. V lost 7 bases and J lost 8; bases outside the gene matches: 4. The CDR3 nucleotides read TGCAGCGCCGGACTAGCGGGGGGTTATGAGCAGTTCTTC. This encodes CSAGLAGGYEQFF.

The chain joins TRBV5-1 to TRBJ1-1; D is possibly TRBD1 (5 bases). This CDR3 contains 14 residues. V was cut by 3 bases and J by 0 bases, with 9 bases left in between. The germline gives CDR1 SGHRS, CDR2 YFSETQ. The CDR3 here is CASSSQTVNTEAFF. CDR3 sequence (DNA): TGCGCCAGCAGCTCCCAGACAGTGAACACTGAAGCTTTCTTT.

This chain joins TRBV5-6 and TRBJ2-2, with D perhaps matching TRBD1 or TRBD2 (5 bases each). Between the trimmed V and J ends, which lost 3 bases and 1 base, there was a span of 13 bases. The CDR3 is made up of 16 amino acids. Germline V gene data show CDR1 as SGHDT and CDR2 as YYEEEE. The CDR3 sequence: CASSWGPSGNTGELFF. In DNA, the CDR3 is TGTGCCAGCAGCTGGGGACCATCCGGGAACACCGGGGAGCTGTTTTTT.

This clonotype occurred a few times. This sequence joins TRBV9 and TRBJ2-1, with D perhaps TRBD1 or TRBD2 (7 bases each). Germline lookup yields CDR1 SGDLS and CDR2 YYNGEE. Between the trimmed V and J ends, which lost 6 bases and 6 bases, there was a span of 22 bases. The CDR3 spans 16 residues. For the CDR3, the DNA is TGTGCCAGCACCGAGGGGGGGGACAGAGTGTTCAATGAGCAGTTCTTC. Translating gives CASTEGGDRVFNEQFF.

A note on this clonotype: An end of the junction does not agree with germline; a read error may underlie this. V is TRBV20-1 and J is TRBJ1-4, with 9 bases that match TRBD1. Germline V gene data show CDR1 as DFQATT and CDR2 as SNEGSKA (reference sequence). The CDR3 consists of 14 residues. CDR3 residues: CSARWDRDNKKLFF. CDR3 nucleotides: TGCAGTGCTAGGTGGGACAGGGATAATAAAAAACTGTTTTTT.

There are a few counts of this clonotype. The J gene is TRBJ2-7, the V gene TRBV6-2 or TRBV6-3, with 7 bases identical to TRBD1. The CDR3 totals 14 residues. Per germline, CDR1 MNHEY and CDR2 SVGEGT. With V trimmed by 0 bases and J by 9 bases, 8 bases remained unmatched. The CDR3 bases are TGTGCCAGCAGTTACTCGCGGACAGGCTGGGGGCAGTACTTC. Encoded protein: CASSYSRTGWGQYF.

This clonotype was seen repeatedly, ten times or more. This rearrangement joins TRBV7-2 to TRBJ2-5; the D gene is possibly TRBD2 (5 bases). Looked up from germline, CDR1 is SGHTA and CDR2 is FQGNSA. The CDR3 loop spans 17 amino acids. Between the trimmed V and J ends, which lost 1 base and 5 bases, there was a span of 20 bases. CDR3 nucleotide sequence: TGTGCCAGCAGCTTAGAAGGTCGGCTAGCAGTCAGGGAGACCCAGTACTTC. Translated, it gives CASSLEGRLAVRETQYF. Drawing the rest from reference TRBV7-2 and TRBJ2-5, the complete variable domain is GAGVSQSPSNKVTEKGKDVELRCDPISGHTALYWYRQSLGQGLEFLIYFQGNSAPDKSGLPSDRFSAERTGGSVSTLTIQRTQQEDSAVYLCASSLEGRLAVRETQYFGPGTRLLVL.

About this clonotype: A read error may be the cause here, since a much bigger clone is one base away. The final CDR3 position lacks the conserved phenylalanine or tryptophan, pointing to a likely read error. This chain connects TRBV7-9 to TRBJ2-5; 7 positions match TRBD2. Germline values: CDR1 SEHNR, CDR2 FQNEAQ (reference sequence). Trimming removed 7 bases from V and 2 bases from J; junction bases left unmatched: 10. This CDR3 is 15 amino acids long. CDR3 protein: CASTRIGGGQETQYL. The CDR3 DNA follows: TGTGCCAGCACCCGAATCGGGGGAGGGCAAGAGACCCAGTACCTC.

This clonotype has just a few counts. This chain links TRBV29-1 with TRBJ2-2, with 9 bases lining up with TRBD1. The germline CDR1 and CDR2 sequences are SQVTM and ANQGSEA. The length of the CDR3 is 14 residues. Trimming at V came to 6 bases and at J to 5 bases, leaving 7 bases not matched to a gene. CDR3 bases: TGCAGCGTAGATAGGACAGGGGAAACCGGGGAGCTGTTTTTT. It yields the protein CSVDRTGETGELFF.

This clonotype showed up just a few times. The rearrangement joins TRBV9 to TRBJ2-2; TRBD2 matches 12 bases. This CDR3 is built from 17 residues. Germline V lookup: CDR1 SGDLS, CDR2 YYNGEE. V dropped 4 bases and J dropped 3; count of bases not matched to a gene: 7. The CDR3 DNA sequence: TGTGCCAGCAGCCTAAGGCGACTAGCGGGAGACACCGGGGAGCTGTTTTTT. Its protein is CASSLRRLAGDTGELFF. Full variable domain (remainder filled in from reference TRBV9 and TRBJ2-2): DSGVTQTPKHLITATGQRVTLRCSPRSGDLSVYWYQQSLDQGLQFLIQYYNGEERAKGNILERFSAQQFPDLHSELNLSSLELGDSALYFCASSLRRLAGDTGELFFGEGSRLTVL.

This clonotype was detected a few times. The chain couples TRBV12-5 to TRBJ2-5; 11 bases agree with TRBD1. This CDR3 spans 14 amino acids. V trimming: 6 bases; J trimming: 11 bases; junction bases outside the gene matches: 11. Germline values: CDR1 LGHNT, CDR2 FRNRAP. CDR3 in amino acids: CASGRGQGGNEQYF. The CDR3 coding sequence is TGTGCTAGTGGCCGGGGACAGGGGGGTAATGAGCAGTACTTC.